These T cell receptor beta chains were read from a single sample in a study of metastatic and nonmetastatic thyroid tumors. TCRdb re-analyzed the PCR reads using MiXCR. Altogether over 50,000 clones are present, less than 30% being singletons, with the ten largest covering more than 15%. Sequenced material: blood. Receptors were obtained from a female donor with papillary thyroid cancer or a benign thyroid nodule (not recorded which). Some clones in this sample may be carry-over from other donors' samples. CDR3s include the opening cysteine and the closing phenylalanine or tryptophan. The D gene is left open where the match is weak. Rows give clone size only sometimes, using once, few, many, or a class for an expanded clone.

d_gene	v_gene	j_gene	abundance	CDR3nt	CDR3aa
TRBD2	TRBV7-2	TRBJ2-7	-	TGTGCCAGCAGCTTAAGTGAGACTAGCGGGAGAAAGCAGTACTTC	CASSLSETSGRKQYF
TRBD2	TRBV2	TRBJ2-3	many	TGTGCCAGCATTTCGGGACTAGCGGGAGTCTCTAGCACAGATACGCAGTATTTT	CASISGLAGVSSTDTQYF
TRBD2	TRBV25-1	TRBJ2-3	few	TGTGCCAGCAGTTCCAGCGGGGGAGGAGGGACAGATACGCAGTATTTT	CASSSSGGGGTDTQYF
-	TRBV27	TRBJ2-7	-	TGTGCCAGCAGTTTCACGGGTTTAACCTACGAGCAGTACTTC	CASSFTGLTYEQYF
-	TRBV19	TRBJ1-2	-	TGTGCCAGTAAGGGTCAGAATTCTAACTATGGCTACACCTTC	CASKGQNSNYGYTF
TRBD1	TRBV16	TRBJ1-2	-	TGTGCCAGCAGCCCTTCTCTGACAGGGTACGGCTACACCTTC	CASSPSLTGYGYTF
-	TRBV28	TRBJ1-1	-	TGTGCCAGCAGCTCCCTGGGTGGGGGAATGAACACTGAAGCTTTCTTT	CASSSLGGGMNTEAFF
-	TRBV30	TRBJ2-7	-	TGTGCCTGGAGAGACACGAGGTTTGGGACCACTGGCCAACACGAGCAGTACTTC	CAWRDTRFGTTGQHEQYF
TRBD2	TRBV12-3/TRBV12-4	TRBJ2-7	few	TGTGCCATCAGTTTTTCGGCGGGAGGGACCTACGAGCAGTACTTC	CAISFSAGGTYEQYF
-	TRBV20-1	TRBJ2-5	-	TGCAGTGCCTTTGGGGGCTACCCCGAGACCCAGTACTTC	CSAFGGYPETQYF
TRBD2	TRBV5-1	TRBJ2-1	-	TGCGCCAGCAGCACTCTTAGCGGGAAGAATGAGCAGTTCTTC	CASSTLSGKNEQFF
-	TRBV4-2	TRBJ1-2	many	TGTGCCAGCAGCCAAGCCCTGGGAACGAACTATGGCTACACCTTC	CASSQALGTNYGYTF
-	TRBV18	TRBJ2-7	-	TGTGCCAGCTCACCTAGGGGAGACAGGACGTCCGAGCAGTACTTC	CASSPRGDRTSEQYF
TRBD2	TRBV20-1	TRBJ2-3	-	TGCAGTGCGCAAGACGGGGCGGGAGGTGGTACAGATACGCAGTATTTT	CSAQDGAGGGTDTQYF
-	TRBV24-1	TRBJ2-1	few	TGTGCCACCAGTGAGCAATCAGGGGCCTACAATGAGCAGTTCTTC	CATSEQSGAYNEQFF
TRBD1	TRBV6-1	TRBJ2-7	-	TGTGCCAGCAGTGAAGTCGGGACAGGGTACTACGAGCAGTACTTC	CASSEVGTGYYEQYF
-	TRBV4-2	TRBJ2-7	-	TGTGCCAGCAGCCCGGATCGGAGCAGCTCCTACGAGCAGTACTTC	CASSPDRSSSYEQYF
-	TRBV28	TRBJ1-5	medium-sized	TGTGCCAGCAGCCTATTTCAGCCCCAGCATTTT	CASSLFQPQHF
TRBD2	TRBV27	TRBJ2-2	-	TGTGCCAGCAGTTCCCGGACTAGCGGGACCGGGGAGCTGTTTTTT	CASSSRTSGTGELFF
TRBD2	TRBV7-6	TRBJ2-1	many	TGTGCCAGCAGCTTTTCCCCGGGCGGACTAGCGGGCCACAATGAGCAGTTCTTC	CASSFSPGGLAGHNEQFF
TRBD1	TRBV6-1	TRBJ2-3	many	TGTGCCAGCAGTGACGGACAGGGTGATGCAGATACGCAGTATTTT	CASSDGQGDADTQYF
TRBD1	TRBV28	TRBJ2-7	-	TGTGCCAGCAGTTCACAAGGGACAGGTCCCCAGCTTTACGAGCAGTACTTC	CASSSQGTGPQLYEQYF
-	TRBV19	TRBJ2-1	-	TGTGCCAGTAGTATGGCAGGACGATCTTGGAATGAGCAGTTCTTC	CASSMAGRSWNEQFF
TRBD1	TRBV19	TRBJ1-2	-	TGTGCCAGTAGGCCACAGGGGATCGATGGCTACACCTTC	CASRPQGIDGYTF
TRBD1	TRBV30	TRBJ1-5	-	TGTGCCTGGAGTCCAGGGGGAAAGGAGCCCCAGCATTTT	CAWSPGGKEPQHF
TRBD2	TRBV10-3	TRBJ2-3	few	TGTGCCATCAGTGAGTCTGCGGGGGGAGGCACAGATACGCAGTATTTT	CAISESAGGGTDTQYF
TRBD1	TRBV5-5	TRBJ2-7	-	TGTGCCAGCAGTTTCGAGACAGGGGGCACCTACGAGCAGTACTTC	CASSFETGGTYEQYF
TRBD2	TRBV20-1	TRBJ2-1	-	TGCAGTGCTAGATGGGCTATAGCGGGAGGTGGGGATGAGCAGTTCTTC	CSARWAIAGGGDEQFF
-	TRBV5-1	TRBJ1-3	-	TGCGCCAGCAGCTTGGCACAGGGAGCTGGAAACACCATATATTTT	CASSLAQGAGNTIYF
-	TRBV11-2	TRBJ2-3	-	TGTGCCAGCAGCCCCTCGGGCACAGATACGCAGTATTTT	CASSPSGTDTQYF
TRBD1	TRBV6-2/TRBV6-3	TRBJ1-3	-	TGTGCCAGCCTTCGGACAGGGACAAAAGGCCGGGCTGGAAACACCATATATTTT	CASLRTGTKGRAGNTIYF
TRBD2	TRBV24-1	TRBJ2-3	few	TGTGCCACCAGTGATTGGGGACTAGCTTCGACGGGCGATGCAGATACGCAGTATTTT	CATSDWGLASTGDADTQYF
-	TRBV6-2/TRBV6-3	TRBJ2-7	-	TGTGCCAGCAGTTACGTGACCCTACTAGCAGCCTCCTACGAGCAGTACTTC	CASSYVTLLAASYEQYF
-	TRBV20-1	TRBJ1-2	-	TGCAGTGCTAGGTCGATCGGCCGGAATGGCTACACCTTC	CSARSIGRNGYTF
TRBD1	TRBV27	TRBJ2-7	-	TGTGCCAGCAGTCCACTTGGACAGGTCTACGAGCAGTACTTC	CASSPLGQVYEQYF
TRBD2	TRBV20-1	TRBJ2-1	few	TGCAGTGCTAGTATCGTGGCTAGCGGGTACAATGAGCAGTTCTTC	CSASIVASGYNEQFF
-	TRBV18	TRBJ2-7	-	TGTGCCAGCTCACAACAACCCTCCGACGAGCAGTACTTC	CASSQQPSDEQYF
TRBD2	TRBV6-5	TRBJ2-1	few	TGTGCCAGCACCCCGTTGAGGGCTAGCGGGATCAATGAGCAGTTCTTC	CASTPLRASGINEQFF
-	TRBV27	TRBJ1-5	few	TGTGCCAGCAGTTTTTCGGGGGATTGGAGCAATCAGCCCCAGCATTTT	CASSFSGDWSNQPQHF
-	TRBV6-1	TRBJ2-7	-	TGTGCCAGCACAACGAACACGGGCGGATCCTACGAGCAGTACTTC	CASTTNTGGSYEQYF
-	TRBV30	TRBJ1-5	once	TGTGCCTGGAGCGGACAGTGCGGGGGAGGACAGCCCCAGCATTTT	CAWSGQCGGGQPQHF
-	TRBV20-1	TRBJ1-2	once	TGCAGTGGCGGGGTCGAGTTCTATGGCTACACCTTC	CSGGVEFYGYTF
TRBD2	TRBV6-1	TRBJ2-7	few	TGTGCCAGCAAGGAAGCGGGAGGGCCTAGCTACGAGCAGTACTTC	CASKEAGGPSYEQYF